This is a list of T cell receptor beta chains from one sample in a study of persistence of HIV-infected CD4 T cells. Profiling relied on immunoSEQ multiplex PCR, and the TCRdb table lists in-frame clones only, not all of them. Of tens of thousands of clones in the sample, 88% were seen once. Their antigens are not known. The sample was CD4+ T cells sorted from PBMCs after roughly 18-hour stimulation, taken from a patient who received antiretroviral therapy. The receptors stem from an adult woman with HIV who was CMV-seropositive. Each CDR3 is given with its conserved first and last residue. D genes are given only for firm matches. Size tells how often a clone was seen (once, few, many) or the class of an expanded clone, and some rows leave it out.

CDR3nt	CDR3aa	v_gene	j_gene	d_gene	abundance
TGTGCCACCAGTGATTTAGGTTCTAACTATGGCTACACCTTC	CATSDLGSNYGYTF	TRBV24-1	TRBJ1-2	-	-
TGTGCCTGGAGCACATTACAGGGGTCGGGCGGCTACACCTTC	CAWSTLQGSGGYTF	TRBV30	TRBJ1-2	TRBD1	-
TGTGCCAGCAGCTGGCCGATAGGCCAGGATGAGCAGTTCTTC	CASSWPIGQDEQFF	TRBV5-5	TRBJ2-1	-	-
TGTGCCAGCAGCCCGCAGGTGAACACTGAAGCTTTCTTT	CASSPQVNTEAFF	TRBV14	TRBJ1-1	-	-
TGTGCCAGCAGCCAAGGTGGGGGCCAGGTTAATTCACCCCTCCACTTT	CASSQGGGQVNSPLHF	TRBV4-2	TRBJ1-6	-	-
TGTGCCAGCAGCCCGGGGGGCAGGGCCCAGCATTTT	CASSPGGRAQHF	TRBV3-1/TRBV3-2	TRBJ1-5	-	-
TGTGCCAGCAGCCAAGAAGGCCCGGGTTGGAACACCATATATTTT	CASSQEGPGWNTIYF	TRBV3-1/TRBV3-2	TRBJ1-3	-	-
TGCGCCAGCAGCACGACTTCCTACTCTGGGGCCAACGTCCTGACTTTC	CASSTTSYSGANVLTF	TRBV5-1	TRBJ2-6	-	-
TGTGCCAGCAGCCCAAGAGCCTACAGGGGAGGTCGTATTAGCAATCAGCCCCAGCATTTT	CASSPRAYRGGRISNQPQHF	TRBV7-8	TRBJ1-5	TRBD1	-
TGTGCCAGCAGTCCGGGACAGGGGTCACAGCCCCAGCATTTT	CASSPGQGSQPQHF	TRBV2	TRBJ1-5	TRBD1	-
TGCGCCAGCAGCTTGGTGACAGGGGGACGCTGGACTGAAGCTTTCTTT	CASSLVTGGRWTEAFF	TRBV5-1	TRBJ1-1	TRBD1	-
TGTGCCAGCTTCTATGGGGGTACGCAGTATTTT	CASFYGGTQYF	TRBV3-1/TRBV3-2	TRBJ2-3	-	few
TGTGCCAGCAGTTTAATGGACCTCAATCAGCCCCAGCATTTT	CASSLMDLNQPQHF	TRBV27	TRBJ1-5	-	few
TGTGCCACCAGTGATTTCTCAGGTAATCAGCCCCAGCATTTT	CATSDFSGNQPQHF	TRBV24-1	TRBJ1-5	-	-
TGCGCCAGCAGCCAGGGACTGAATAATGAAAAACTGTTTTTT	CASSQGLNNEKLFF	TRBV4-1	TRBJ1-4	-	-
TGTGCCAGCAGTGAAGGTCCAGGGGTCGTAGGGACCCAGTACTTC	CASSEGPGVVGTQYF	TRBV6-1	TRBJ2-5	-	-
TGCGCCAGCAGTCCCGACAGGGGGGGCAATCAGCCCCAGCATTTT	CASSPDRGGNQPQHF	TRBV5-1	TRBJ1-5	TRBD1	-
TGCGCCAGCAGCTTGAAAGAGACCCAGTACTTC	CASSLKETQYF	TRBV5-1	TRBJ2-5	-	-
TGTGCCAGCAGTGACCCCAGGGCGGTGGTGGACACCATATATTTT	CASSDPRAVVDTIYF	TRBV25-1	TRBJ1-3	-	-
TGTGCCAGCAGTTGGGGTGACAGGCGCAATCAGCCCCAGCATTTT	CASSWGDRRNQPQHF	TRBV28	TRBJ1-5	-	-
TGCGCCAGCAGATGGGGAGGGTCCAACACTGAAGCTTTCTTT	CASRWGGSNTEAFF	TRBV5-1	TRBJ1-1	-	few
TGTGCCAGCAGCCGAGAGGCCGCCTCTAACTATGGCTACACCTTC	CASSREAASNYGYTF	TRBV5-4	TRBJ1-2	-	once
TGTGCCACCAGTGAGGGGGGACAGGGGTACCAAGAGACCCAGTACTTC	CATSEGGQGYQETQYF	TRBV24-1	TRBJ2-5	TRBD1	-
TGCGCCAGCAGAAAACAGGGTCTGGGGGCCAACGTCCTGACTTTC	CASRKQGLGANVLTF	TRBV5-1	TRBJ2-6	-	-
TGTGCCAGCAGTCCCGACAGGGCTGATAATTCACCCCTCCACTTT	CASSPDRADNSPLHF	TRBV6-5	TRBJ1-6	TRBD1	-
TGTGCTAGTGGTTTGGACCGGGGCCGAAATGAAAAACTGTTTTTT	CASGLDRGRNEKLFF	TRBV12-5	TRBJ1-4	-	-
TGTGCCAGTAGTAAGACTGTTACTAATGAAAAACTGTTTTTT	CASSKTVTNEKLFF	TRBV19	TRBJ1-4	-	-
TGTGCCAGCAGCTTAGCCCCGGGACAGGGGATAGGAGTTGGTACTTCTGGAAACACCATATATTTT	CASSLAPGQGIGVGTSGNTIYF	TRBV7-2	TRBJ1-3	TRBD1	-
TGTGCCAGCAGTGAAAGGACAGGGTTCGGCTACACCTTC	CASSERTGFGYTF	TRBV6-1	TRBJ1-2	TRBD1	medium-sized
TGTGCCTGGAGTGCAGGTCGAGTAGCGGGGGGGCCTGGAGAGACCCAGTACTTC	CAWSAGRVAGGPGETQYF	TRBV30	TRBJ2-5	TRBD2	-
TGTGCCTGGAGTGTACTTGACACGGGTCAGCCCCAGCATTTT	CAWSVLDTGQPQHF	TRBV30	TRBJ1-5	-	-
TGTGCCACCAGTGATACGGATAGTTACAATGAGCAGTTCTTC	CATSDTDSYNEQFF	TRBV24-1	TRBJ2-1	-	-
TGCGCCAGCAGCTTGGTGGAAGGGGCGAGGGCGCAGTATTTT	CASSLVEGARAQYF	TRBV5-1	TRBJ2-3	-	-
TGTGCCAGCAGCCCAGGTCGGACCAATGAAAAACTGTTTTTT	CASSPGRTNEKLFF	TRBV7-2	TRBJ1-4	-	-
TGCGCCAGCAGCCAACAAGTGAGCGTCGCGGGGGGAGTTATGAACACTGAAGCTTTCTTT	CASSQQVSVAGGVMNTEAFF	TRBV4-1	TRBJ1-1	-	-
TGTGCCAGCAGCCAAGGGCCTCCAGATACGCAGTATTTT	CASSQGPPDTQYF	TRBV4-2	TRBJ2-3	-	once
TGTGCCAGCAGTCCGCGAGGGGGTCGGGGCTTAACAGCTTTCTTT	CASSPRGGRGLTAFF	TRBV28	TRBJ1-1	-	-
TGTGCCAGCAGCCTCGGGACAGGGGCTAATGAAAAACTGTTTTTT	CASSLGTGANEKLFF	TRBV9	TRBJ1-4	TRBD1	few
TGCAGCGTTAAGCCCCCCGCCACTGAAGCTTTCTTT	CSVKPPATEAFF	TRBV29-1	TRBJ1-1	-	-
TGCGCCAGCAGCTTGATGACAGGGGGAAGCTATGGCTACACCTTC	CASSLMTGGSYGYTF	TRBV5-1	TRBJ1-2	TRBD1	-
TGTGCCAGCAGCTCGCGACAGGGAGCACGCCCGGGCACCGGGGAGCTGTTTTTT	CASSSRQGARPGTGELFF	TRBV9	TRBJ2-2	TRBD1	-
TGTGCCAGCAGCCAATTTGCAACCTCCTACGAGCAGTACTTC	CASSQFATSYEQYF	TRBV3-1/TRBV3-2	TRBJ2-7	-	-
TGTGCCAGCAGTTTATCACAGGGGGTTGTCAGTAGCTATGGCTACACCTTC	CASSLSQGVVSSYGYTF	TRBV27	TRBJ1-2	TRBD1	few
TGTGCCAGCAGCCTAAGGGGCGGACCTGAAGCTTTCTTT	CASSLRGGPEAFF	TRBV4-2	TRBJ1-1	-	-
TGTGCCAGCAGCTTAAACGCAGGGGCTGGAAACACCATATATTTT	CASSLNAGAGNTIYF	TRBV7-3	TRBJ1-3	-	-
TGCGCCAGCACCGGAGAGAACACCAGAAGCGACACTGAAGCTTTCTTT	CASTGENTRSDTEAFF	TRBV10-2	TRBJ1-1	-	-
TGTGCCAGCAGCTTAGCGCTCCAGAGCAATCAGCCCCAGCATTTT	CASSLALQSNQPQHF	TRBV7-2	TRBJ1-5	-	once
TGTGCCAGCAGGAGCAGGGGGCCGAACACCGGGGAGCTGTTTTTT	CASRSRGPNTGELFF	TRBV27	TRBJ2-2	TRBD1	few
TGTGCCAGCAGTGCCAAGGGACAGGGAGCTGGAAACACCATATATTTT	CASSAKGQGAGNTIYF	TRBV6-1	TRBJ1-3	TRBD1	-